This TCR beta chain stems from a study of shared clonotypes between healthy human individuals. Notes on the study in general: Measured sharing among donors was expected to vary with sequencing depth. Clonotypes not shared had lower generation probabilities than those common to all four donors.

Measured with immunoSEQ multiplex PCR; TCRdb has only the in-frame clones, and not every one. Of about a million clones in the sample, 70% to 85% were seen once. This CDR3 is built from 15 residues. V was trimmed by 0 bases and J by 5 bases, leaving 14 bases between them. Per the germline V gene, CDR1 is SGDLS and CDR2 is YYNGEE. Researchers partitioned CD4+ cells into CD45RA+ naive and CD45RA-negative memory subsets. A note on this clone: What it binds is not known.

The source material was memory CD4+ T cells from PBMCs. Subset here: CD45RA-negative fraction. The clonotype comes from a man younger than 35 in good health. Some clones in this sample may be carry-over from other donors' samples. The chain has TRBV9 and TRBJ2-5; perhaps TRBD2 as D (6 bases). The CDR3 spells CASSVGMGGYETQYF. The CDR3 DNA reads TGTGCCAGCAGCGTAGGGATGGGGGGATACGAGACCCAGTACTTC.